This entry features one T cell receptor (beta chain) sequence. According to the study, genomic DNA was the template for TCR beta VDJ and CDR3 profiling. TCRdb called the reads again in MiXCR, with one record for every CDR3 protein. Among more than 45,000 distinct CDR3 sequences, about 56% were seen once, and the ten largest hold 16%. The sample originates from a study of CD8+CD57+ T cells in acquired aplastic anemia. The J segment lost 5 bases and the V segment lost 5 bases, leaving 20 bases of the junction unmatched. The CDR3 covers 19 residues. The sequenced patients had an expansion of CD8+CD57+ cells seen by flow cytometry. At the time of blood sampling, patients had not yet received any therapy.

This chain joins TRBV12-3 or TRBV12-4 and TRBJ2-1, with TRBD2 matching over 8 bases. The sequencing input was sorted CD4+, CD8+, or CD8+CD57+ T cells (not recorded which) from PBMCs. The clonotype comes from a human donor with aplastic anemia. The CDR3 region is CASSLKREYSTGPHNEQFF. DNA of the CDR3: TGTGCCAGCAGTCTAAAGCGGGAGTACTCGACAGGCCCACACAATGAGCAGTTCTTC.